One sample yielded the 29 T cell receptor beta chains listed below, sequenced in a study of spatial heterogeneity in lung cancer. Time point here: sample taken at primary tumor resection. Using its own MiXCR run on the 5' RACE reads, TCRdb lists one record per CDR3 protein. The sample contains some 11,000 distinct CDR3 sequences, 5.5% to 7.5% of which appear only once. Sample: PBMCs, taken at surgery. The origin of the receptors is a male donor with early-stage non-small cell lung cancer.

Ten or more counts support this clonotype. The chain combines TRBV5-1 with TRBJ1-1; D is undetermined. CDR3 length equals 15 residues. Trimming took 1 base from V and 1 from J, leaving 11 bases between them. The germline V gene encodes CDR1 SGHRS and CDR2 YFSETQ. The CDR3 reads CASSLLPRQNTEAFF. In nucleotides, the CDR3 is TGCGCCAGCAGCTTGCTCCCCAGGCAGAACACTGAAGCTTTCTTT.

This clonotype was picked up a small number of times. The chain couples TRBV3-1 to TRBJ2-7; 12 bases fit TRBD1. CDR1 LGHDT and CDR2 YNNKEL come from the germline V gene (reference sequence). This CDR3 has 15 residues. The junction had 5 bases not matched to a gene; V was cut back by 3 bases and J by 5 bases. CDR3 DNA sequence: TGTGCCAGCAGCCAGCTAGGGACAGGGGGCCACGAGCAGTACTTC. It specifies CASSQLGTGGHEQYF.

This clonotype was counted many times. The chain combines TRBV25-1 with TRBJ2-3; 9 positions match TRBD2. CDR3 length: 15 residues. Germline assignment: CDR1 MGHDK and CDR2 SYGVNS. The junction had 5 bases not matched to a gene; V was cut back by 3 bases and J by 4 bases. The CDR3 nucleotides are TGTGCCAGCAGTGATTTGCGGGGGGGCCCAGATACGCAGTATTTT. Its translation is CASSDLRGGPDTQYF.

This clonotype was counted only a few times. The rearrangement uses TRBV19 and TRBJ2-7, with 9 bases that match TRBD1. Trimming took 6 bases from V and 2 from J; bases not matched to a gene: 11. Per the germline V gene, CDR1 is LNHDA and CDR2 is SQIVND (reference sequence). This CDR3 contains 16 residues. The CDR3 loop is CASSPRTGDYTYEQYF. Here the CDR3 DNA reads TGTGCCAGTAGCCCGAGGACAGGGGATTATACCTACGAGCAGTACTTC.

In its sample, this clonotype was seen many times. V gene TRBV3-1 combines with J gene TRBJ2-7; the D gene is possibly TRBD1 (5 bases). Germline CDR1 is LGHDT and CDR2 is YNNKEL (reference sequence). Trimming removed 1 base at V and 5 bases at J, with 12 bases between. The length of the CDR3 is 14 residues. This CDR3 is CASSQARDSDEQYF. CDR3 bases: TGTGCCAGCAGCCAAGCGAGAGACAGTGACGAGCAGTACTTC.

The rearrangement uses TRBV6-6 and TRBJ2-1, with D unresolved. Between the trimmed V and J ends, which lost 6 bases and 3 bases, there was a span of 9 bases. Germline CDR1 MNHNY, CDR2 SVGAGI (reference sequence). The CDR3 sequence is 13 residues long. CDR3: CASRLDRYNEQFF. CDR3 bases: TGTGCCAGCAGGCTCGACCGCTACAATGAGCAGTTCTTC.

The chain carries TRBV12-3 or TRBV12-4 and TRBJ2-1; 7 bases align to TRBD2. The J segment lost 0 bases and the V segment lost 7 bases, leaving 3 bases of the junction unmatched. The CDR3 is 14 amino acids. The DNA for the CDR3 is TGTGCCAGCAAGGGCGGGAGCTCCTACAATGAGCAGTTCTTC. Amino acids: CASKGGSSYNEQFF.

The chain combines TRBV7-9 with TRBJ2-1; 10 positions match TRBD2. The CDR3 extends over 15 amino acids. In germline, CDR1 is SEHNR, CDR2 FQNEAQ (reference sequence). V shed 3 bases and J 10 bases; nucleotides not matched to a gene: 9. The CDR3 DNA sequence: TGTGCCAGCAGCTTTCCTCTAGCGGGAGTTCAAGAGCAGTTCTTC. Residues: CASSFPLAGVQEQFF.

This clonotype was recorded many times. The chain uses TRBV15 and TRBJ2-3; D gene uncertain. Germline CDR1 and CDR2: LNHNV and YYDKDF (reference sequence). V was shortened by 7 bases and J by 0 bases, with 14 bases between the two germline ends. The CDR3 loop spans 15 amino acids. CDR3 in DNA: TGTGCCACCACCTTAGACAAGTCTAGCACAGATACGCAGTATTTT. Residues: CATTLDKSSTDTQYF. Based on the CDR3 plus reference TRBV15 and TRBJ2-3, the full variable domain is DAMVIQNPRYQVTQFGKPVTLSCSQTLNHNVMYWYQQKSSQAPKLLFHYYDKDFNNEADTPDNFQSRRPNTSFCFLDIRSPGLGDTAMYLCATTLDKSSTDTQYFGPGTRLTVL.

This clonotype showed up just a few times. V is TRBV28 and J is TRBJ1-6; the match to TRBD1 covers 9 bases. V lost 7 bases to trimming and J lost 7 bases; unmatched junction nucleotides: 5. Germline CDR1 MDHEN, CDR2 SYDVKM. The CDR3 has 14 residues. As DNA, the CDR3 is TGTGCCAGCACTCCGGGACAGGGAAATTCACCCCTCCACTTT. Amino acid sequence: CASTPGQGNSPLHF.

This clonotype was observed many times. The CDR3 bases are TGTGCCAGCAGCCGTGGGGGGTTCTACCGCACAGATACGCAGTATTTT. This translates into CASSRGGFYRTDTQYF. This chain uses TRBV7-2 with TRBJ2-3, with D possibly being TRBD2 (6 bases). V lost 5 bases to trimming and J lost 1 base, with 16 bases between them. The germline V gene has CDR1 SGHTA and CDR2 FQGNSA. The CDR3 loop spans 16 amino acids.

The CDR3 region has the DNA TGTGCCAGCAGTTCCCAAGGACTAGCGGGGGTAGATACGCAGTATTTT. Its translation: CASSSQGLAGVDTQYF. The chain couples TRBV27 to TRBJ2-3, with TRBD2 matching over 13 bases. Germline V lookup: CDR1 MNHEY, CDR2 SMNVEV (reference sequence). V was pared by 4 bases and J by 5 bases, with 6 bases of the junction left unmatched. The CDR3 runs 16 residues.

The genes are TRBV7-9 and TRBJ1-1, with 8 bases fitting TRBD1. Germline CDR1 reads SEHNR; CDR2 reads FQNEAQ (reference sequence). The CDR3 totals 17 residues. The J segment lost 1 base and the V segment lost 4 bases, leaving 11 bases of the junction unmatched. The CDR3 nucleotides are TGTGCCAGCAGCTCCGGACAGGGACAGCTTAAGAACACTGAAGCTTTCTTT. Residues: CASSSGQGQLKNTEAFF.

The genes are TRBV6-2 or TRBV6-3 and TRBJ1-2, with TRBD1 matching 8 bases. CDR3 length equals 12 residues. Trimming cost V 5 bases and J 8 bases; bases outside gene matches: 4. Germline loops: CDR1 MNHEY, CDR2 SVGEGT. CDR3 bases: TGTGCCAGCAGTCGACGGACAGGGGGCTACACCTTC. Translating gives CASSRRTGGYTF.

This clonotype was observed at least ten times. This rearrangement joins TRBV5-1 to TRBJ2-4, with 9 bases matching TRBD2. Germline V gives CDR1 SGHRS, CDR2 YFSETQ. The V segment lost 0 bases and the J segment 2 bases; nucleotides outside the gene matches: 6. This CDR3 contains 17 residues. CDR3: CASSLEGREGPKNIQYF. The DNA for the CDR3 is TGCGCCAGCAGCTTGGAAGGGCGGGAGGGCCCCAAAAACATTCAGTACTTC.

This clonotype was detected many times. V usage is TRBV28 and J usage is TRBJ2-2; 8 bases agree with TRBD1. Germline trimming cut 5 bases from V and 5 bases from J; bases unmatched to any gene: 7. CDR1 and CDR2 (germline): MDHEN, SYDVKM. The CDR3 runs to 15 residues. The CDR3 sequence: CASSITGGRTGELFF. CDR3 nucleotide sequence: TGTGCCAGCAGTATCACAGGGGGTCGGACCGGGGAGCTGTTTTTT.

There are many counts of this clonotype. This sequence joins TRBV12-3 or TRBV12-4 and TRBJ2-3, with a weak D call TRBD1 (6 bases). This CDR3 spans 15 amino acids. V was clipped by 2 bases and J by 1 base, with 10 bases between them. CDR3 nucleotides: TGTGCCAGCAGTTTACGAGAGGGGGGCACAGATACGCAGTATTTT. Residues: CASSLREGGTDTQYF.

This clonotype was counted a few times. The chain joins TRBV18 to TRBJ1-1, with 12 nucleotides matching TRBD1. The CDR3 sequence is 15 residues long. J gave up 5 bases and V 6 bases, and 7 bases lay outside the gene matches. CDR1 is KGHSH, CDR2 LQKENI, per germline. CDR3 sequence: CASSPGQGARTEAFF. As DNA, the CDR3 is TGTGCCAGCTCCCCGGGACAGGGGGCGCGGACTGAAGCTTTCTTT.

About this clonotype itself: A much larger clone differs from this one at a single base, so this may be a read error. The CDR3 does not close with the conserved phenylalanine or tryptophan, likely indicating a read error. The chain combines TRBV27 with TRBJ2-5; 7 positions agree with TRBD2. The CDR3 is 13 amino acids. The germline gives CDR1 MNHEY, CDR2 SMNVEV (reference sequence). The junction had 4 bases not matched to a gene; V was cut back by 5 bases and J by 4 bases. This chain's CDR3 is CASSRQRGETQYS. CDR3 in DNA: TGTGCCAGCAGTAGGCAGCGGGGAGAGACCCAGTACTCC.

This clonotype was counted ten times or more. This chain uses TRBV11-2 with TRBJ1-1, with 8 positions matching TRBD1. The V gene's germline CDR1 is SGHAT and CDR2 FQNNGV. The CDR3 contains 13 residues. Trimming at V came to 6 bases and at J to 3 bases, leaving 3 bases not matched to a gene. The CDR3 coding sequence is TGTGCCAGCAGTTTACAGGGGGACACTGAAGCTTTCTTT. Translated: CASSLQGDTEAFF.

This clonotype turned up a few times. The chain is built from TRBV7-9 and TRBJ2-1; 10 positions match TRBD1. J gave up 1 base and V 5 bases, and 8 bases lay outside the gene matches. CDR3 length: 17 residues. The germline V gene encodes CDR1 SEHNR and CDR2 FQNEAQ (reference sequence). The CDR3 here is CASSLTRQGASYNEQFF. The CDR3 region has the DNA TGTGCCAGCAGCCTCACACGACAGGGGGCTTCCTACAATGAGCAGTTCTTC.

This clonotype was detected many times. CDR3 in amino acids: CASSLSSGGASAKNIQYF. The DNA for the CDR3 is TGTGCCAGCAGCCTTAGTAGCGGGGGGGCGTCTGCCAAAAACATTCAGTACTTC. The chain has TRBV11-2 and TRBJ2-4, with TRBD2 matching over 11 bases. J lost 1 base, V lost 5 bases, and 10 bases had no gene match. CDR1 and CDR2 (germline): SGHAT, FQNNGV. CDR3 length: 18 residues. Full variable domain (outside the CDR3, taken from reference TRBV11-2 and TRBJ2-4): EAGVAQSPRYKIIEKRQSVAFWCNPISGHATLYWYQQILGQGPKLLIQFQNNGVVDDSQLPKDRFSAERLKGVDSTLKIQPAKLEDSAVYLCASSLSSGGASAKNIQYFGAGTRLSVL.

Within the sample, this clonotype is medium-sized. The chain carries TRBV19 and TRBJ2-3; TRBD2 matches at 7 bases. V lost 5 bases to trimming and J lost 0 bases; unmatched junction nucleotides: 8. The CDR3 is 16 amino acids. Per the germline V gene, CDR1 is LNHDA and CDR2 is SQIVND (reference sequence). The CDR3 loop is CASSPYGAGSTDTQYF. The CDR3 DNA reads TGTGCCAGTAGTCCCTATGGAGCGGGGAGCACAGATACGCAGTATTTT.

This clonotype qualifies as medium-sized. This rearrangement joins TRBV27 to TRBJ2-7; no clear D gene. Per germline, CDR1 MNHEY and CDR2 SMNVEV (reference sequence). The CDR3 extends over 13 amino acids. V shed 3 bases and J shed 2 bases, with 8 bases lying between them. CDR3 nucleotide sequence: TGTGCCAGCAGTTTGTTCGGTCCCTACGAGCAGTACTTC. This translates into CASSLFGPYEQYF.

The J gene is TRBJ2-3, the V gene TRBV7-2; D unresolved. The CDR3 has 12 amino acids. CDR1 SGHTA and CDR2 FQGNSA come from the germline V gene. The V end lost 5 bases, the J end lost 4 bases, and 7 bases lay between the germline ends. The CDR3 sequence: CASSLPPDTQYF. In DNA, the CDR3 is TGTGCCAGCAGCCTCCCTCCAGATACGCAGTATTTT.

The chain couples TRBV5-6 to TRBJ2-7; the D gene is possibly TRBD1 (6 bases). The V gene lost 0 bases and the J gene lost 2 bases, with 9 bases spanning the gap. The CDR3 extends over 14 amino acids. In germline, CDR1 is SGHDT, CDR2 YYEEEE. Here the CDR3 reads CASSLGGDTYEQYF. The CDR3 DNA reads as TGTGCCAGCAGCTTGGGAGGGGACACCTACGAGCAGTACTTC. The full variable domain, with the rest looked up from reference TRBV5-6 and TRBJ2-7, is DAGVTQSPTHLIKTRGQQVTLRCSPKSGHDTVSWYQQALGQGPQFIFQYYEEEERQRGNFPDRFSGHQFPNYSSELNVNALLLGDSALYLCASSLGGDTYEQYFGPGTRLTVT.

This clonotype was recorded many times. V gene TRBV10-2 combines with J gene TRBJ2-7; 11 bases match TRBD2. Germline trimming cut 2 bases from V and 7 bases from J; bases unmatched to any gene: 10. CDR3 size: 16 residues. Germline V gene data show CDR1 as WSHSY and CDR2 as SAAADI. CDR3 DNA: TGCGCCAGCAGTGAGCCAGGACTAGCGGGCTCTTTTGAGCAGTACTTC. Protein sequence: CASSEPGLAGSFEQYF.

In this sample, this clonotype turned up a few times. The gene calls are TRBV19 and TRBJ2-1; tentative D call: TRBD2 (6 bases). Germline V lookup: CDR1 LNHDA, CDR2 SQIVND (reference sequence). Trimming cost V 1 base and J 0 bases, with 13 bases left between them. The CDR3 contains 17 residues. In DNA form, the CDR3 reads TGTGCCAGTAGTATAGGTAATAGCGGAGGCTCCTACAATGAGCAGTTCTTC. It translates to CASSIGNSGGSYNEQFF.

The chain couples TRBV6-2 or TRBV6-3 to TRBJ1-4; TRBD1 might be the D (5 bases). V lost 8 bases and J 10 bases, leaving 17 bases between the germline ends. Per germline, CDR1 MNHEY and CDR2 SVGEGT. This CDR3 spans 13 amino acids. CDR3 residues: CASETVTMGKLFF. In nucleotides, the CDR3 is TGTGCCAGCGAGACAGTCACAATGGGAAAACTGTTTTTT.